These T cell receptor beta chains were read from a single sample in a study of T cell changes during pregnancy in multiple sclerosis. Method: immunoSEQ multiplex PCR; TCRdb's copy keeps in-frame clones and lacks some. The data show fewer than 20,000 clones, 88% seen once. The starting material was CD4+ T cells from peripheral blood mononuclear cells, obtained in the first trimester of pregnancy. The receptors stem from a female donor in good health, enrolled as a control in a pregnancy study. Both conserved end residues are part of each CDR3. A D gene is named only where the DNA matches it firmly. The listing skips clone size in some rows; elsewhere it reads once, few, many or a size class.

.,.,15,TRBV28,TRBJ2-1,TGTGCCAGCAGTTTCGGCAGGGGCCCCTACAATGAGCAGTTCTTC,CASSFGRGPYNEQFF
.,TRBD2,15,TRBV5-4,TRBJ2-5,TGTGCCAGCACCCTAGCGGGGGGGCTTTTAGAGACCCAGTACTTC,CASTLAGGLLETQYF
.,.,15,TRBV18,TRBJ2-7,TGTGCCAGCTCACCCCGCCCTGGAGACTCCTACGAGCAGTACTTC,CASSPRPGDSYEQYF
.,TRBD1,16,TRBV6-6,TRBJ1-6,TGTGCCAGCAGTTACCCCCCGGGACAGGACGGGTCACCCCTCCACTTT,CASSYPPGQDGSPLHF
.,.,15,TRBV10-2,TRBJ2-2,TGCGCCAGCAGTTCCCGAGCAGGGCGGGACGGGGAGCTGTTTTTT,CASSSRAGRDGELFF
.,TRBD1,14,TRBV5-5,TRBJ1-4,TGTGCCAGCAGCGACGGGACAGAGAATGAAAAACTGTTTTTT,CASSDGTENEKLFF
.,.,14,TRBV6-5,TRBJ1-3,TGTGCCAGCAGTACCACAGGATCCGGAAACACCATATATTTT,CASSTTGSGNTIYF
.,.,16,TRBV5-1,TRBJ1-1,TGCGCCAGCAGCTTGTCAGCAGGGGCGACAAACACTGAAGCTTTCTTT,CASSLSAGATNTEAFF
.,TRBD1,17,TRBV29-1,TRBJ1-2,TGCAGCGAACTGGCCCGACCGGGACAGGGATCTTATTTTGGCTACACCTTC,CSELARPGQGSYFGYTF
.,.,12,TRBV7-2,TRBJ1-1,TGTGCCAGCAGCTTAGGTCCCCGTGAAGCTTTCTTT,CASSLGPREAFF
once,.,15,TRBV6-5,TRBJ1-1,TGTGCCAGCAGTCCCACAGCTAAACCGAACACTGAAGCTTTCTTT,CASSPTAKPNTEAFF
.,.,15,TRBV30,TRBJ1-1,TGTGCCTGGAGTGTACAGACCCCTGGGAGCACTGAAGCTTTCTTT,CAWSVQTPGSTEAFF
.,TRBD1,16,TRBV5-6,TRBJ1-6,TGTGCCAGCAGCTTAGGACCGGGACAGGTGAATTCACCCCTCCACTTT,CASSLGPGQVNSPLHF
.,.,14,TRBV5-1,TRBJ1-2,TGCGCCAGCAGCTTGGCCCGGGGAAGCTATGGCTACACCTTC,CASSLARGSYGYTF
.,TRBD2,18,TRBV2,TRBJ2-1,TGTGCCAGCAGTGATGGACTAGCGGGGGGTTCGTCCTACAATGAGCAGTTCTTC,CASSDGLAGGSSYNEQFF
.,.,18,TRBV9,TRBJ2-2,TGTGCCAGCAGCCGCGGATCAGCGGCGGGTCTTATCGCCGGGGAGCTGTTTTTT,CASSRGSAAGLIAGELFF
.,TRBD1,14,TRBV7-2,TRBJ1-2,TGTGCCAGCAGCATCGGACAGGTTCTGAGAGGCTACACCTTC,CASSIGQVLRGYTF
.,.,16,TRBV18,TRBJ1-1,TGTGCCAGCTCACCCAGCGGGGGGCGGGAGAGCACTGAAGCTTTCTTT,CASSPSGGRESTEAFF
.,TRBD2,14,TRBV13,TRBJ2-7,TGTGCCAGCAGTGCGACTAGCGGCTCCTACGAGCAGTACTTC,CASSATSGSYEQYF
.,TRBD1,15,TRBV5-1,TRBJ1-1,TGCGCCAGCAGCGGAACGGGACAGGGTATGACTGAAGCTTTCTTT,CASSGTGQGMTEAFF
.,.,13,TRBV21-1,TRBJ2-7,TGTGCCAGCAGAGACGGACAGGGTCACGAGCAGTACTTC,CASRDGQGHEQYF
.,.,14,TRBV6-6,TRBJ1-1,TGTGCCAGCAGTTACGGGCAGGGTAACACTGAAGCTTTCTTT,CASSYGQGNTEAFF
.,.,15,TRBV4-3,TRBJ2-3,TGCGCCAGCAGCCAAGACAGGGTGCAATCAGATACGCAGTATTTT,CASSQDRVQSDTQYF
.,.,12,TRBV18,TRBJ1-1,TGTGCCAGCTCAGGGGAGGGGGCTGAAGCTTTCTTT,CASSGEGAEAFF
.,.,12,TRBV4-3,TRBJ1-2,TGCGCCAGCAGCCAGACAGGAGGCGGCTACACCTTC,CASSQTGGGYTF
.,.,13,TRBV15,TRBJ1-2,TGTGCCACCAGCAGAGACTATAACTATGGCTACACCTTC,CATSRDYNYGYTF